Described below is a single TCR beta chain sequence and its context. Only a few counts were recorded for this clonotype. The clone's antigen remains unknown. No qualities accompany the bases; no much larger clone lies one base away. The data were taken from a study of T cells in Graves' hyperthyroidism and ophthalmopathy (dated by TCRdb to between 2018 and 2021). Describing the broader study: Peripheral blood samples were taken at the time of initial diagnosis, prior to any treatment. The study also compared thyroid tissue and blood T-cell repertoires from several Graves' hyperthyroidism patients. A discovery cohort of about a hundred patients, roughly 45 with Graves' ophthalmopathy and over 55 with stable Graves' hyperthyroidism, was used to find distinguishing TCR V-J signatures. Prospective prediction of ophthalmopathy was tested in an independent validation cohort consisting of fewer than 20 hyperthyroidism patients and over 15 patients who later progressed to ophthalmopathy. TCR Vbeta CDR3 sequencing of some 140 peripheral blood samples (43 ophthalmopathy, about 75 hyperthyroidism and some 17 progressor patients) is reported in the paper. After blood sampling, hyperthyroidism patients were treated with methimazole at a starting dose of 30 mg daily, and ophthalmopathy patients were treated with high-dose intravenous methylprednisolone. The roughly 90 discovery patients were divided at random into training and test sets in a 7:3 ratio. Paper-wide results and their limitations: Ophthalmopathy was separated from stable hyperthyroidism by a 13 V-J signature model, with over 85% sensitivity and about 81% specificity obtained in cross-validation and 80%/75% obtained in testing. Sample size was not statistically predetermined, and investigators were not blinded to group allocation. Most expanded thyroid clonotypes (frequency above 0.001) were also detected in blood, suggesting blood repertoires may reflect thyroid immune responses. In validation, progression to ophthalmopathy was predicted by the model with 65% to 71% sensitivity and just over 72% specificity, a median of 6.5 months before onset.

Ophthalmopathy patients had moderately to severely active disease, Clinical Activity Score of at least 3, NOSPECS grade of at least 4, and duration under 3 months. Patients with uncontrolled infections, other autoimmune diseases, pregnancy or lactation were excluded. Diagnoses relied on clinical symptoms, serum thyroxine and TRAb, thyroid ultrasound and orbital computed tomography. Ficoll-Paque density gradient centrifugation was used to isolate PBMCs from around 9.1 ml of fresh peripheral blood. Total RNA was extracted using Trizol reagent, and RNA quality was assessed on an Agilent 2100 Bioanalyzer. The TCR beta CDR3 regions were amplified from RNA transcripts. The first round of RT-PCR for the TCR CDR3 was performed with the HTBI primer set and the Qiagen OneStep RT-PCR kit. Libraries were constructed in a second round of multiplex PCR, after which size selection and purification were performed. The libraries were sequenced on an Illumina HiSeq2000 using paired-end 100 bp reads. In the paper's pipeline: SOAPnuke was used to process the raw data, with reads discarded if the reads contained adapters or uncalled bases, had a mean Phred below 15, or lacked an exact constant-primer or identifier match. High-quality paired reads were merged with COPE v1.2.5, and unique nucleotide sequences were defined as clonotypes. Clonotypes were aligned to IMGT TRBV, TRBD and TRBJ reference segments using MiTCR v1.1. The analysis was restricted to V-J combinations with a frequency above 0.0001, which together covered about 99% of the repertoires. The TCS score was defined as the ratio of F50 (clonal expansion) to E x V (chaos), calculated using BLOSUM62-based TCRdist between CDR3 peptides within each V-J. Welch's t-statistics and random forest reduced 500 to 550 V-J features to 10 to 15, which were used in a naive Bayes classifier (R e1071). TCRdb reworked the public reads: Q25 trimming with fastp, MiXCR clone assembly, productive beta chains retained. Here each entry gathers all rows of one CDR3 protein and keeps the most common genes and DNA. It is TCRdb's table, rather than the study itself, that gives the V and J calls and clone size. Recorded for this sample are fewer than 500,000 distinct CDR3 sequences; roughly 15% of them occurred a single time. Jointly, the top ten make up 15% to 20% of the sample.

Specimen: blood. This receptor was taken from a woman aged 30 to 39 with Graves' ophthalmopathy.

CDR3 protein: CASSRHETETVFF. The nucleotide sequence reads as follows: TGTGCCAGCAGTCGCCACGAGACAGAGACGGTGTTTTTT. This chain joins TRBV12-3 or TRBV12-4 to TRBJ1-4; D gene: possibly TRBD1, on 5 matching bases. The junction carries 19 bases between V and J, which are trimmed by 5 bases and 15 bases respectively. Spanning cysteine to phenylalanine, the CDR3 consists of 13 amino acids. The kept DNA is CDR3 alone, 39 bases in frame from the first base.